This T cell receptor (beta chain) is drawn from a study of T-cell reconstitution after alpha-beta-depleted transplantation in children. Study outcomes and limitations: Newly made T cells mostly supplied T-cell counts and diversity one year after transplant. Reports say that about two months after transplant, the alpha-beta T cells came out of several hundred graft clones that had expanded.

Unique molecular identifiers were incorporated when the TCRbeta library was constructed. MiXCR, applied by TCRdb to the PCR reads, yields one record per CDR3 protein. The sample contains around 440,000 distinct CDR3 sequences, 8% to 11% of which appear only once. Germline CDR1 reads MNHEY; CDR2 reads SMNVEV (reference sequence). Trimming took 3 bases from V and 10 from J, leaving 19 bases between them. CDR3 length: 15 residues. In this sample, this clonotype turned up many times. Its specificity is not known. V usage is TRBV27 and J usage is TRBJ2-1; unclear D gene. The clonotype was recovered from a child between 2 and 9 years old with inherited bone marrow failure, due to receive a stem cell transplant. The sample here was PBMCs, taken before TCRalphabeta/CD19-depleted stem cell transplant. CDR3 sequence: CASSFIEKATEEQFF. Written as DNA, the CDR3 is TGTGCCAGCAGTTTCATAGAGAAGGCTACAGAAGAGCAGTTCTTC.